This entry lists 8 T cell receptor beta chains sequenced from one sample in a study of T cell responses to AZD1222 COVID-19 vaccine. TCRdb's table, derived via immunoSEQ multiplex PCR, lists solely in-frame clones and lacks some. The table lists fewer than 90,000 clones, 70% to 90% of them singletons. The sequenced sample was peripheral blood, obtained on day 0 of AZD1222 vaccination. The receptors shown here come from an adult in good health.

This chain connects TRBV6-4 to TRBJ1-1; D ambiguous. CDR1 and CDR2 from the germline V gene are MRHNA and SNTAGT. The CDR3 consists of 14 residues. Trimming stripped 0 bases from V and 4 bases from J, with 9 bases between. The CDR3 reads CASSDSSWGTEAFF. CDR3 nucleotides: TGTGCCAGCAGTGACTCGTCCTGGGGCACTGAAGCTTTCTTT.

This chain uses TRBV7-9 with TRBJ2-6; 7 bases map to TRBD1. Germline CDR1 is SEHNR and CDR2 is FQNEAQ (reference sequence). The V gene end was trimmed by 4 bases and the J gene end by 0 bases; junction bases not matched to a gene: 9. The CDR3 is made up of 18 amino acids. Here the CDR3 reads CASSSTPGTVSGANVLTF. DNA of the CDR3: TGTGCCAGCAGCTCCACACCCGGGACAGTCTCTGGGGCCAACGTCCTGACTTTC.

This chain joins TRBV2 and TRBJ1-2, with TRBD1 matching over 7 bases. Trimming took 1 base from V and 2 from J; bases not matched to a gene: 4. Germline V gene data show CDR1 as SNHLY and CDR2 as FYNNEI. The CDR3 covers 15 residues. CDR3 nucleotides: TGTGCCAGCAGTGAAGGGGACAGCCAGAACTATGGCTACACCTTC. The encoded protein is CASSEGDSQNYGYTF.

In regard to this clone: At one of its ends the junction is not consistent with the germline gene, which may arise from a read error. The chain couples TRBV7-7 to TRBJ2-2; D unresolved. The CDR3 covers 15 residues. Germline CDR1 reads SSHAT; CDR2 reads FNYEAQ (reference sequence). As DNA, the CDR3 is TGTGCTAGCAGCGCCCTCCCGGCTGGGACCGGGGAGCTGTTTTTT. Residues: CASSALPAGTGELFF.

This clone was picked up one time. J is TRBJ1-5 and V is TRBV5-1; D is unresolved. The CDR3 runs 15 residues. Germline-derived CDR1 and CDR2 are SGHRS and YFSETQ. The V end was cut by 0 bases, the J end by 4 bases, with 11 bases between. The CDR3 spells CASSLEGSGNQPQHF. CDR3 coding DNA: TGCGCCAGCAGCTTGGAGGGATCGGGAAATCAGCCCCAGCATTTT.

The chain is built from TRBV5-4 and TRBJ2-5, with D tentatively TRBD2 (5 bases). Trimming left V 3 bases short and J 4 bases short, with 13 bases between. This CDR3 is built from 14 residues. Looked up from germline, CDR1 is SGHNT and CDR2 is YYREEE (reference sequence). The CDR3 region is CASSSARGGETQYF. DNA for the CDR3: TGTGCCAGCAGCTCGGCCCGGGGTGGAGAGACCCAGTACTTC.

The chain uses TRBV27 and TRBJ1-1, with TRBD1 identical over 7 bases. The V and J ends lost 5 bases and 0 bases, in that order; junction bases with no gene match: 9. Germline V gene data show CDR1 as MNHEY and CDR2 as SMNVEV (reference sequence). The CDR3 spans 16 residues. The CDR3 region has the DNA TGTGCCAGCAGTCGGACAGGTGCCATCATGAACACTGAAGCTTTCTTT. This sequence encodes CASSRTGAIMNTEAFF.

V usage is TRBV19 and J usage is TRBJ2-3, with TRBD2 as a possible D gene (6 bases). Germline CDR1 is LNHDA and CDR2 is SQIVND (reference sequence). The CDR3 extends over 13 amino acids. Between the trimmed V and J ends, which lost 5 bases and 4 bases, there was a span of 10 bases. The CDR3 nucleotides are TGTGCCAGTAGTGGAGGGCCTTCAGATACGCAGTATTTT. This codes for CASSGGPSDTQYF.